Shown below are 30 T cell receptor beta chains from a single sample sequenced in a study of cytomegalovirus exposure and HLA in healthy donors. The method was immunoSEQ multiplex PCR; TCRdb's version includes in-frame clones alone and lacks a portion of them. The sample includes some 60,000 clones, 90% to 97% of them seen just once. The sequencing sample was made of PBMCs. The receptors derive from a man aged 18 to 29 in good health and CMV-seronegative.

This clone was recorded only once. The DNA for the CDR3 is TGTGCCAGCAGCTTAGATACAGGGAACCCTCCGTATGGCTACACCTTC. This gives the protein CASSLDTGNPPYGYTF. This chain uses TRBV7-9 with TRBJ1-2; TRBD1 might be the D (6 bases). The CDR3 sequence is 16 residues long. The V end lost 1 base, the J end lost 5 bases, and 17 bases lay between the germline ends. Germline lookup yields CDR1 SEHNR and CDR2 FQNEAQ (reference sequence).

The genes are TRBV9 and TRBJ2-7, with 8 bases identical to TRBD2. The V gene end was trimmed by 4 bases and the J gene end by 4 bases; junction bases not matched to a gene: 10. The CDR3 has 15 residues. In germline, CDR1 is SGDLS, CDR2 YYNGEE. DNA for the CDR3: TGTGCCAGCAGCCCGGGGGTGACTAGCGAATACGAGCAGTACTTC. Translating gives CASSPGVTSEYEQYF.

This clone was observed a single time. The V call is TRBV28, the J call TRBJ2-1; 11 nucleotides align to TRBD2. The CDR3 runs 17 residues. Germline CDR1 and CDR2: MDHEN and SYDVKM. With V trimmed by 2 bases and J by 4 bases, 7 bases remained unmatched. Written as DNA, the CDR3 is TGTGCCAGCAGTTTAACCCCGGGACTAGCGGAGTACAATGAGCAGTTCTTC. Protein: CASSLTPGLAEYNEQFF.

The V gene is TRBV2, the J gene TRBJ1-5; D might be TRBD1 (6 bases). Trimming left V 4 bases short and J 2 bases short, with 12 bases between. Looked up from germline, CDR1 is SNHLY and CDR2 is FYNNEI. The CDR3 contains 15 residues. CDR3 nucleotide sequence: TGTGCCAGCAGTGGGGACACTCGGGGCAATCAGCCCCAGCATTTT. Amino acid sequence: CASSGDTRGNQPQHF.

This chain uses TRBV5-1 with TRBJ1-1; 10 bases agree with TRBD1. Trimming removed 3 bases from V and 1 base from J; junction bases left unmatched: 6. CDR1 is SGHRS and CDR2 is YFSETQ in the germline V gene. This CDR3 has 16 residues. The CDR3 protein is CASSYQGTGENTEAFF. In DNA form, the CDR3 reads TGCGCCAGCAGCTACCAAGGGACAGGGGAGAACACTGAAGCTTTCTTT.

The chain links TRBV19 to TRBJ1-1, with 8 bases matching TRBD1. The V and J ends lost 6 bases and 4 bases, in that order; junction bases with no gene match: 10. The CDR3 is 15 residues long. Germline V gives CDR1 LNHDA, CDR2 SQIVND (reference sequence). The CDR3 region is CASSASGGLGTEAFF. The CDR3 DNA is TGTGCCAGTAGCGCATCAGGGGGCCTGGGCACTGAAGCTTTCTTT.

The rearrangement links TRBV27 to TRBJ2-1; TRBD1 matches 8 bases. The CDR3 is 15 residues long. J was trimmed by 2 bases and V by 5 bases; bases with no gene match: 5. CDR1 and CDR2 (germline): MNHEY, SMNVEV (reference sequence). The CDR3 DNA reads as TGTGCCAGCAGTCCTCGGACAGGGACCTACAATGAGCAGTTCTTC. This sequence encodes CASSPRTGTYNEQFF.

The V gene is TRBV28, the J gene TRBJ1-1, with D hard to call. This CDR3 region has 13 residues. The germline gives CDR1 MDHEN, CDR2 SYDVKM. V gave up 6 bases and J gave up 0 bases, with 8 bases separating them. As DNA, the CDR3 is TGTGCCAGCAGCTCCCCTATGAACACTGAAGCTTTCTTT. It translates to CASSSPMNTEAFF.

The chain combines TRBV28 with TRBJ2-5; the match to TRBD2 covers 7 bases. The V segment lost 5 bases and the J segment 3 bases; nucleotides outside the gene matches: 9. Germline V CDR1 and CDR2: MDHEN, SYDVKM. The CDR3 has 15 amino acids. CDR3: CASSVSRSGEETQYF. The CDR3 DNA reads TGTGCCAGCAGTGTCTCGCGGAGCGGGGAAGAGACCCAGTACTTC.

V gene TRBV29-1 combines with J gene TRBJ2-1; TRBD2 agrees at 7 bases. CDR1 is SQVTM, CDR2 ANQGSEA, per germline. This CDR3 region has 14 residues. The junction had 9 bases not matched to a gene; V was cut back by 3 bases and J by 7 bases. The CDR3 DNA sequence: TGCAGCGTTGATGGGAGGGCCTCTGCAAATGAGCAGTTCTTC. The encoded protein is CSVDGRASANEQFF.

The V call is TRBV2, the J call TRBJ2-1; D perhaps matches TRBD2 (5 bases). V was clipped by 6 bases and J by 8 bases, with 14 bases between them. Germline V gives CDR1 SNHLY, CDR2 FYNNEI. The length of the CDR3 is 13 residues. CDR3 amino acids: CASRKDWSDEQFF. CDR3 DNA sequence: TGTGCCAGCAGGAAGGACTGGAGCGATGAGCAGTTCTTC.

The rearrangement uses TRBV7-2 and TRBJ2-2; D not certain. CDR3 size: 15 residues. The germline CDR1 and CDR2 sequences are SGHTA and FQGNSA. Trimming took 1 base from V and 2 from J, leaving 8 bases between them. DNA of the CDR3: TGTGCCAGCAGCTTAGATCGAACTAACACCGGGGAGCTGTTTTTT. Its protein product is CASSLDRTNTGELFF.

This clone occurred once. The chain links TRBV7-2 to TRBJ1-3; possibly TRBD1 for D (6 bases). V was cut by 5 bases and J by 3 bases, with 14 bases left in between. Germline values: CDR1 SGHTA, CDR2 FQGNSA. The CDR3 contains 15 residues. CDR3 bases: TGTGCCAGCAGCCCCGGGGGGGCACTTGGAAACACCATATATTTT. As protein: CASSPGGALGNTIYF.

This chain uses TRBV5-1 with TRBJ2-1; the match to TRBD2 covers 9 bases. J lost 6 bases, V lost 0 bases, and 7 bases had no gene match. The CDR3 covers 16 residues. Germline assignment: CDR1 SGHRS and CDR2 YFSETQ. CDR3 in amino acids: CASSLDRTSVGNEQFF. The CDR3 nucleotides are TGCGCCAGCAGCTTGGACCGGACTAGCGTTGGCAATGAGCAGTTCTTC.

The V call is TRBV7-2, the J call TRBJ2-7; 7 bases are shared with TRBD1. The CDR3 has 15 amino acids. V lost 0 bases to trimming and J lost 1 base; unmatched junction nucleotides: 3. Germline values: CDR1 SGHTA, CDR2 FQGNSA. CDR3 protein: CASSLAETGSYEQYF. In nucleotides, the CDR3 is TGTGCCAGCAGCTTAGCCGAGACAGGGTCCTACGAGCAGTACTTC. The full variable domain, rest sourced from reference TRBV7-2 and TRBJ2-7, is GAGVSQSPSNKVTEKGKDVELRCDPISGHTALYWYRQSLGQGLEFLIYFQGNSAPDKSGLPSDRFSAERTGGSVSTLTIQRTQQEDSAVYLCASSLAETGSYEQYFGPGTRLTVT.

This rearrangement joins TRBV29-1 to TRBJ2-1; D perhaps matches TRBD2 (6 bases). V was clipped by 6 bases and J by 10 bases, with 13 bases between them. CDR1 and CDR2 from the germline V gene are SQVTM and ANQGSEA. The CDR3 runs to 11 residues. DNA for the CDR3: TGCAGCGTCGATAGGGACTTCGAGCAGTTCTTC. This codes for CSVDRDFEQFF.

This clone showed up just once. CDR3 residues: CASSLGLRTATNEKLFF. Here the CDR3 DNA reads TGTGCCAGCAGCTTGGGACTCAGAACCGCAACTAATGAAAAACTGTTTTTT. The J gene is TRBJ1-4, the V gene TRBV11-2; the D gene is possibly TRBD1 (5 bases). CDR3 length equals 17 residues. The V gene's germline CDR1 is SGHAT and CDR2 FQNNGV. The V end was cut by 3 bases, the J end by 0 bases, with 14 bases between.

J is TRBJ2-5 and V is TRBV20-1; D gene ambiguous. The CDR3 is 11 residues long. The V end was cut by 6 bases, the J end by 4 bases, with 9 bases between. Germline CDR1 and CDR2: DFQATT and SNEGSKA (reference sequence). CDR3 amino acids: CSALRLETQYF. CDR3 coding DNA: TGCAGTGCCCTTAGACTAGAGACCCAGTACTTC.

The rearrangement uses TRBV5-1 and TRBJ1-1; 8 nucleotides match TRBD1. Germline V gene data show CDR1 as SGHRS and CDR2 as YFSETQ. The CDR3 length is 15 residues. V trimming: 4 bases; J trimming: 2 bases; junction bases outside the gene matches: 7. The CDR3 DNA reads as TGCGCCAGCAGCCGCGCAGGGGGCGCAAACACTGAAGCTTTCTTT. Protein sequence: CASSRAGGANTEAFF. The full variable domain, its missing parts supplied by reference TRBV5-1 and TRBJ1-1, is KAGVTQTPRYLIKTRGQQVTLSCSPISGHRSVSWYQQTPGQGLQFLFEYFSETQRNKGNFPGRFSGRQFSNSRSEMNVSTLELGDSALYLCASSRAGGANTEAFFGQGTRLTVV.

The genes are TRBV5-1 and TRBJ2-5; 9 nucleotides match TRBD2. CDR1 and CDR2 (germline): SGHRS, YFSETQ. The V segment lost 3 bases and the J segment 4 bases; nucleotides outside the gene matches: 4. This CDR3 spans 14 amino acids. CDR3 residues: CASSSSGTGETQYF. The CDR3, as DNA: TGCGCCAGCAGCTCTAGCGGGACCGGAGAGACCCAGTACTTC.

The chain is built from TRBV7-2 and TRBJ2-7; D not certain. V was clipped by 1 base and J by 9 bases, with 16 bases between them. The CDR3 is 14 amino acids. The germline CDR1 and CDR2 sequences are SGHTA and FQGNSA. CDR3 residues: CASSLGQVQLGQYF. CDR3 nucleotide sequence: TGTGCCAGCAGCTTAGGTCAGGTTCAGCTGGGGCAGTACTTC.

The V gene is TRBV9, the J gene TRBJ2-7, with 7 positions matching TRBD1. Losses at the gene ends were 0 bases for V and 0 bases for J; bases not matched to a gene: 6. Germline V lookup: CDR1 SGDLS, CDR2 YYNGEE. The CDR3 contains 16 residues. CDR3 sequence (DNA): TGTGCCAGCAGCGTAGGTGCAGGGGGTTACTCCTACGAGCAGTACTTC. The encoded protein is CASSVGAGGYSYEQYF.

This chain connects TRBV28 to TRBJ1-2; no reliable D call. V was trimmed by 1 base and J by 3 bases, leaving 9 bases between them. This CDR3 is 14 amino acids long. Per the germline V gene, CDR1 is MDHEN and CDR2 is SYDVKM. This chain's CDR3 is CASSLLRVDYGYTF. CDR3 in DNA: TGTGCCAGCAGTTTATTGCGGGTTGACTATGGCTACACCTTC.

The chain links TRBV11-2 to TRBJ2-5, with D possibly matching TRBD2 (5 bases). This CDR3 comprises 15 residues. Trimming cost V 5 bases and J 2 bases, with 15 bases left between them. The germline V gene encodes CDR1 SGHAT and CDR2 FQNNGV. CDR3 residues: CASSTPGREQETQYF. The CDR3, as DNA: TGTGCCAGCAGCACACCGGGTAGGGAGCAAGAGACCCAGTACTTC.

Here the CDR3 reads CASSQDMDWDSYNEQFF. The CDR3, as DNA: TGCGCCAGCAGCCAAGATATGGACTGGGACTCCTACAATGAGCAGTTCTTC. This chain connects TRBV4-3 to TRBJ2-1; TRBD2 might be the D (5 bases). V lost 0 bases to trimming and J lost 0 bases, with 12 bases between them. Germline V gives CDR1 LGHNA, CDR2 YSLEER. The length of the CDR3 is 17 residues.

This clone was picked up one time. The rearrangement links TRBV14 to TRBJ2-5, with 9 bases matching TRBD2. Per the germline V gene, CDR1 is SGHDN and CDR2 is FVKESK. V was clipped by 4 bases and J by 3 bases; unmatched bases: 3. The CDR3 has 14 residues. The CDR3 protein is CASSPRLAEETQYF. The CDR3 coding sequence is TGTGCCAGCAGCCCACGACTAGCGGAAGAGACCCAGTACTTC. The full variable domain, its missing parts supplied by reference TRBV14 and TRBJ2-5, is EAGVTQFPSHSVIEKGQTVTLRCDPISGHDNLYWYRRVMGKEIKFLLHFVKESKQDESGMPNNRFLAERTGGTYSTLKVQPAELEDSGVYFCASSPRLAEETQYFGPGTRLLVL.

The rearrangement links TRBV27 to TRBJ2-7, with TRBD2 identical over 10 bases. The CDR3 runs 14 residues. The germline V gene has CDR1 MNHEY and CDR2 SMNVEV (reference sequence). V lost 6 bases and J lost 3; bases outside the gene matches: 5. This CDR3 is CASSPGLANYEQYF. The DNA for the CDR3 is TGTGCCAGCAGCCCGGGACTAGCGAACTACGAGCAGTACTTC.

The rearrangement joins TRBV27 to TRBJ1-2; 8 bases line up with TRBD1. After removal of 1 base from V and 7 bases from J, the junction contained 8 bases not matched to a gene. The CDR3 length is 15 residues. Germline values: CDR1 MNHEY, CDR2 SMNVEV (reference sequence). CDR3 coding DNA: TGTGCCAGCAGTTTATACCAGGGGGCCGAGGGTGGCTACACCTTC. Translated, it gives CASSLYQGAEGGYTF.

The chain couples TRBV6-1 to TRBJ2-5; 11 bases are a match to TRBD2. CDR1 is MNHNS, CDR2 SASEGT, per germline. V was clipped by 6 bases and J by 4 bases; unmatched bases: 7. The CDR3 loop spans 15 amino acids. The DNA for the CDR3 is TGTGCCAGCAGGATAGCGGGAGGGAGTGGAGAGACCCAGTACTTC. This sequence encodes CASRIAGGSGETQYF.

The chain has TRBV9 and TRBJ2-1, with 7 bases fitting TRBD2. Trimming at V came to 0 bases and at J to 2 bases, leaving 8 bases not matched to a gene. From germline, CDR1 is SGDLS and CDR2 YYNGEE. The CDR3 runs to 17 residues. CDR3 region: CASSVASRGSPYNEQFF. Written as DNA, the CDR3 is TGTGCCAGCAGCGTAGCTTCGCGCGGGAGCCCCTACAATGAGCAGTTCTTC.